This T cell receptor beta chain was captured by sequencing in a study of OX40 agonist ivuxolimab in advanced cancers. A remark on this clone: No antigen is known for it.

Clones were sequenced by immunoSEQ multiplex PCR, and TCRdb holds only the in-frame ones, with some missing. The profile shows around 61,000 clones, 82% of them singletons. Overall study results and limits: Patients with a partial response at 0.1-3.0 mg/kg had among the lowest clonal expansion. Blood T cells, both CD4+ and CD8+, expanded clonally by week 6 at 0.1 to 3.0 mg/kg.

Prior autoimmune disease or systemic immunosuppression barred patients. The CDR3 has 12 residues. The origin of this receptor is an adult with an advanced solid tumor such as melanoma, head and neck, liver or kidney cancer. Sequences were derived from CD4+ or CD8+ T cells sorted from blood, sampled in a trial of the OX40 agonist ivuxolimab. The V and J genes are TRBV21-1 and TRBJ1-1. TRBV21-1 is assigned pseudogene status. Written as DNA, the CDR3 is TGTGCCAGCAGCAAAGTGGGCACTGAAGCTTTCTTT. Translating gives CASSKVGTEAFF.